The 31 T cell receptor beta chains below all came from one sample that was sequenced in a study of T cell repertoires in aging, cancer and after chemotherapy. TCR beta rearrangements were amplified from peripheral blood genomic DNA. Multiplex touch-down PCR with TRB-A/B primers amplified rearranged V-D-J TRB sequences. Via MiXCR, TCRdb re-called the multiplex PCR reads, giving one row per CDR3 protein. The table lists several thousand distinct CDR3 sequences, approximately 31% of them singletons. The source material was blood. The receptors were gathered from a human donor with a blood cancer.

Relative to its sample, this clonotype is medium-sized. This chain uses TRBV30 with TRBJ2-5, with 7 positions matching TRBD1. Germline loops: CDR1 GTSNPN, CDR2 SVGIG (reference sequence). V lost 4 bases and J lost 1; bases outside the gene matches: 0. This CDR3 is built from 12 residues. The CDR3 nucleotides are TGTGCCTGGAACAGGGGCCAAGAGACCCAGTACTTC. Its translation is CAWNRGQETQYF.

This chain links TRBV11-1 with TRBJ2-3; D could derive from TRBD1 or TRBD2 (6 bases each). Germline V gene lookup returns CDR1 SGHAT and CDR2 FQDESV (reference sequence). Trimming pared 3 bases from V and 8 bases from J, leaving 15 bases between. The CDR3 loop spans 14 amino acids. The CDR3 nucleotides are TGTGCCAGCAGCTTCGGGGGCCAAGTCGGTACGCAGTATTTT. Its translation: CASSFGGQVGTQYF.

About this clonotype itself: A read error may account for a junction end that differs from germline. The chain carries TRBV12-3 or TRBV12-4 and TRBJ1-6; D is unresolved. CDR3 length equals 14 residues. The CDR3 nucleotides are TGTGCCAGTTCGATGAGCTCCTATAATTCACCCCTCAACTTT. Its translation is CASSMSSYNSPLNF.

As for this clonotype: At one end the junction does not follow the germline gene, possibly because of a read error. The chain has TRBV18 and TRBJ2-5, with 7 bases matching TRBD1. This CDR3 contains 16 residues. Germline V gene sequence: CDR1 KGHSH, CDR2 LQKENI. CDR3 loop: CASSPPGRGGQETQCF. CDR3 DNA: TGTGCCAGCTCACCCCCGGGCCGAGGGGGCCAAGAGACCCAGTGCTTC.

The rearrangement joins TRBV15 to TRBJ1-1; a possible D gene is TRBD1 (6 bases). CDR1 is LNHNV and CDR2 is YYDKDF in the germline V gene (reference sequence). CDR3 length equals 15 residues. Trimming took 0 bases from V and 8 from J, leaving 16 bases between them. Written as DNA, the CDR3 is TGTGCCACCAGCAGAGATACTGCAGGGACAAAAGAAGCTTTCTTT. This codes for CATSRDTAGTKEAFF. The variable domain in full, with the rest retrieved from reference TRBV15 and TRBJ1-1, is DAMVIQNPRYQVTQFGKPVTLSCSQTLNHNVMYWYQQKSSQAPKLLFHYYDKDFNNEADTPDNFQSRRPNTSFCFLDIRSPGLGDTAMYLCATSRDTAGTKEAFFGQGTRLTVV.

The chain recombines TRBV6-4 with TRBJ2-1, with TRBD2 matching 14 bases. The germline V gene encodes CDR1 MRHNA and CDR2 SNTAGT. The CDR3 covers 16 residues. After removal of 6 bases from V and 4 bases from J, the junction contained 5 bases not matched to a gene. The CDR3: CASSETSGGDYNEQFF. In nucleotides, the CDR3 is TGTGCCAGCAGCGAGACTAGCGGGGGGGATTACAATGAGCAGTTCTTC.

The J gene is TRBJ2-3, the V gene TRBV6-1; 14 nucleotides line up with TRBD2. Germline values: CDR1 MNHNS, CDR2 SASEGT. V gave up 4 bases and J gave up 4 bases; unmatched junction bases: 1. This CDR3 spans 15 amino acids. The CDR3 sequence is CASSGLAGGPDTQYF. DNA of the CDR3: TGTGCCAGCAGTGGACTAGCGGGGGGGCCAGATACGCAGTATTTT.

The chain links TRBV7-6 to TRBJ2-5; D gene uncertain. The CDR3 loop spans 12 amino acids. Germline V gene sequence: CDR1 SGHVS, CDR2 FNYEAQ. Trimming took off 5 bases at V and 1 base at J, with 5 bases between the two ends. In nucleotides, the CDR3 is TGTGCCAGCAGCCCATTCCAAGAGACCCAGTACTTC. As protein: CASSPFQETQYF.

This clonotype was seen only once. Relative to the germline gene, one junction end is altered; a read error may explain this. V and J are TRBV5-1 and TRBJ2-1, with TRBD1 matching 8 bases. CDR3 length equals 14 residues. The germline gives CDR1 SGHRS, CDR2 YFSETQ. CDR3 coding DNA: TGTGCCAGCAGCTGGGCAGGGGGCAACAATGAGCAGTTCTTC. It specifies CASSWAGGNNEQFF. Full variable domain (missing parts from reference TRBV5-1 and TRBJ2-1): KAGVTQTPRYLIKTRGQQVTLSCSPISGHRSVSWYQQTPGQGLQFLFEYFSETQRNKGNFPGRFSGRQFSNSRSEMNVSTLELGDSALYLCASSWAGGNNEQFFGPGTRLTVL.

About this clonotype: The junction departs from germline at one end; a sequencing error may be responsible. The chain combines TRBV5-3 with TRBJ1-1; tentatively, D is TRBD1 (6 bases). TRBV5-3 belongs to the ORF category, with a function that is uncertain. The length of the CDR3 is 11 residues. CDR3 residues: CASSGGLEAFF. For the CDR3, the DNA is TGCGCCAGCAGTGGGGGCCTTGAAGCTTTCTTT.

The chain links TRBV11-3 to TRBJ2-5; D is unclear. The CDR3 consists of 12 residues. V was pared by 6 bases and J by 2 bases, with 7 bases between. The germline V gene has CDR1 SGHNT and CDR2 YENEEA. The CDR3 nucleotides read TGTGCCAGCAGTCAGGTACAAGAGACCCAGTACTTC. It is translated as CASSQVQETQYF.

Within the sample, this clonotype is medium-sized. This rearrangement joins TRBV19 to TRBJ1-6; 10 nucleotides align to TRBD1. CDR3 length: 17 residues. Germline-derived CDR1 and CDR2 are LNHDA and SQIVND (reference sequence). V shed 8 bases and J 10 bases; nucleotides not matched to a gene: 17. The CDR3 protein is CASSYRTGGAPRSPLHF. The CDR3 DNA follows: TGTGCCAGTTCGTACAGGACAGGGGGTGCTCCTCGGTCACCCCTCCACTTT. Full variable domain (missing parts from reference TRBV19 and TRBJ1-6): DGGITQSPKYLFRKEGQNVTLSCEQNLNHDAMYWYRQDPGQGLRLIYYSQIVNDFQKGDIAEGYSVSREKKESFPLTVTSAQKNPTAFYLCASSYRTGGAPRSPLHFGNGTRLTVT.

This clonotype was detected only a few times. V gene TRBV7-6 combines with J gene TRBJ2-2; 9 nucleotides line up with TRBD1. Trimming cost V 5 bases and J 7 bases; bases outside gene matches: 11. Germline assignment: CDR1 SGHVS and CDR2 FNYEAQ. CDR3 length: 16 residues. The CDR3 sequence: CASSAPTGGKGGELFF. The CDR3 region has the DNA TGTGCCAGCAGCGCACCTACAGGGGGCAAGGGCGGGGAGCTGTTTTTT.

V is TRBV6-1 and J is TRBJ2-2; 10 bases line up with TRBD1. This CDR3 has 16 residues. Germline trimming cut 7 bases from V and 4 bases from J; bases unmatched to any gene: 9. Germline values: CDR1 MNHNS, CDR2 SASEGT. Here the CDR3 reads CASTPGTGAVTGELFF. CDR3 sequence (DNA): TGTGCCAGCACCCCCGGGACAGGGGCGGTCACCGGGGAGCTGTTTTTT.

The CDR3 reads CASSLGQDSNQPQHF. The CDR3 coding sequence is TGTGCCAGCAGCTTAGGGCAGGATAGCAATCAGCCCCAGCATTTT. This rearrangement joins TRBV7-9 to TRBJ1-5; D remains ambiguous. This CDR3 is built from 15 residues. The V end lost 1 base, the J end lost 0 bases, and 7 bases lay between the germline ends. CDR1 and CDR2 (germline): SEHNR, FQNEAQ (reference sequence). Complete variable domain (other parts from reference TRBV7-9 and TRBJ1-5): DTGVSQNPRHKITKRGQNVTFRCDPISEHNRLYWYRQTLGQGPEFLTYFQNEAQLEKSRLLSDRFSAERPKGSFSTLEIQRTEQGDSAMYLCASSLGQDSNQPQHFGDGTRLSIL.

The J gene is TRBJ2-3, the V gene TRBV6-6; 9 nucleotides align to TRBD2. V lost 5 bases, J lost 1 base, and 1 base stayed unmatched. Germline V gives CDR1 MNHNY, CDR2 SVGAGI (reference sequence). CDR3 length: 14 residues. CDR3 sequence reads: CASSPSGGTDTQYF. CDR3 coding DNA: TGTGCCAGCAGTCCTAGCGGGGGCACAGATACGCAGTATTTT.

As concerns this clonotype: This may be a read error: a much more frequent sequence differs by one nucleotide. CDR3 bases: TGTTCCAGTAGTATTGGGGCCGAGCAGTACTTC. This gives the protein CSSSIGAEQYF. This sequence joins TRBV19 and TRBJ2-7, with a possible D match to TRBD1 (5 bases). This CDR3 has 11 amino acids. Germline V lookup: CDR1 LNHDA, CDR2 SQIVND (reference sequence). Drawing the rest from reference TRBV19 and TRBJ2-7, the complete variable domain is DGGITQSPKYLFRKEGQNVTLSCEQNLNHDAMYWYRQDPGQGLRLIYYSQIVNDFQKGDIAEGYSVSREKKESFPLTVTSAQKNPTAFYLCSSSIGAEQYFGPGTRLTVT.

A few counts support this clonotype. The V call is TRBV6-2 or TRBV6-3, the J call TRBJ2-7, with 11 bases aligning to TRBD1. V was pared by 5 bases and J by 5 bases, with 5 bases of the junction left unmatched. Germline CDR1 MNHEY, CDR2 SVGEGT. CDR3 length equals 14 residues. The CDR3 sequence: CASSQRTGGDEQYF. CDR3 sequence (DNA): TGTGCCAGCAGTCAAAGGACAGGGGGCGACGAGCAGTACTTC.

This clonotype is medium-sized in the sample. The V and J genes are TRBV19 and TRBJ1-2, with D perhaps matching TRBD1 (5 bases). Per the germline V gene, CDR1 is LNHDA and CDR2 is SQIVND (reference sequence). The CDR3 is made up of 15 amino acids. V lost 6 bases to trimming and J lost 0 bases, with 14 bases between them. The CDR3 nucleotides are TGTGCCAGTAGGCCAGTTGACAGCACTAACTATGGCTACACCTTC. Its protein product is CASRPVDSTNYGYTF.

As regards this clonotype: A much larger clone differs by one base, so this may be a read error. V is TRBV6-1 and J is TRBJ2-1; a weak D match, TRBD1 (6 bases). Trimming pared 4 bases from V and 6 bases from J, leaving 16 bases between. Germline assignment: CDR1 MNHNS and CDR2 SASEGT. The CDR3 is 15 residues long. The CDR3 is CASSARTEPCNEQFF. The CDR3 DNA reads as TGTGCCAGCAGTGCCCGGACAGAACCCTGCAATGAGCAGTTCTTC.

Written as DNA, the CDR3 is TGTGCCAGCAGTTTTGGGGGGCTATCAGGAAACACCATATATTTT. Translated: CASSFGGLSGNTIYF. The V and J genes are TRBV6-5 and TRBJ1-3; possible D gene TRBD1, 6 bases. V lost 4 bases and J lost 4, with 14 bases in between. This CDR3 region has 15 residues. Germline CDR1 is MNHEY and CDR2 is SVGAGI.

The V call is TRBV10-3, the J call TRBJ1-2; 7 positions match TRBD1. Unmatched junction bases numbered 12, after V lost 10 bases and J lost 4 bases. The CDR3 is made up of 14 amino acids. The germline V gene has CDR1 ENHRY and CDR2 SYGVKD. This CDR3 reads CATSGQAAGYGYTF. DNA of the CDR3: TGTGCCACCTCCGGACAGGCGGCCGGCTATGGCTACACCTTC.

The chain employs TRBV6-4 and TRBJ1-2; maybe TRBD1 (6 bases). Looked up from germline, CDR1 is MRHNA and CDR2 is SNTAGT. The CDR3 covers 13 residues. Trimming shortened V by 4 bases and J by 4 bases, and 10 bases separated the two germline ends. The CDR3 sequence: CASSAVQGYGYTF. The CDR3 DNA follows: TGTGCCAGCAGTGCGGTACAGGGCTATGGCTACACCTTC.

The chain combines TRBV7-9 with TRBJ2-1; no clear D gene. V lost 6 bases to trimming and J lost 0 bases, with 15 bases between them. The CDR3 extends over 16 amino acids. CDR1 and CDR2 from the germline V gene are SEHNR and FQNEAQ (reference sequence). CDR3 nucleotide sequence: TGTGCCAGCAGGGAAGGTTACACAAGCTCCTACAATGAGCAGTTCTTC. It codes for CASREGYTSSYNEQFF.

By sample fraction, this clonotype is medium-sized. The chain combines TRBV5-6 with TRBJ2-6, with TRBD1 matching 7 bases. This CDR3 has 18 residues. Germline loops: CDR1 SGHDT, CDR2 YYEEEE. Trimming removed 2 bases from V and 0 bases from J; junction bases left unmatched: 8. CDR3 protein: CASSLRTGAFSGANVLTF. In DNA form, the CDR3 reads TGTGCCAGCAGCTTAAGGACAGGTGCATTCTCTGGGGCCAACGTCCTGACTTTC.

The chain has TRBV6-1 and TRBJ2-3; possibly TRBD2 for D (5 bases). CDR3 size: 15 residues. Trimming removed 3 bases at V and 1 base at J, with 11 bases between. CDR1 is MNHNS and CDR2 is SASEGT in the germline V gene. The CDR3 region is CASSDRDRGTDTQYF. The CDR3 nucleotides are TGTGCCAGCAGTGACCGGGATAGGGGCACAGATACGCAGTATTTT.

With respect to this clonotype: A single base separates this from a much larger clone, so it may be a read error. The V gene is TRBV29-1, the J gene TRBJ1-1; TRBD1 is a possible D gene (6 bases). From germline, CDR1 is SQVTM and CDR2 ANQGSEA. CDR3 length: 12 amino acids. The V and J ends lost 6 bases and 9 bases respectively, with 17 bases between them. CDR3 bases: TGCAGCGTCGCCGTTGGGGGCTATAAAGCTTTCTTT. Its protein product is CSVAVGGYKAFF.

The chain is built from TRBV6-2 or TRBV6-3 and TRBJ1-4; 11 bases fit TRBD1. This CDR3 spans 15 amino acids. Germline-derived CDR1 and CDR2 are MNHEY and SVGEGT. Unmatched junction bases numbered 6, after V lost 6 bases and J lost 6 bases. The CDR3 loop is CASRADRGPYEKLFF. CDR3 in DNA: TGTGCCAGCAGAGCGGACAGGGGGCCGTATGAAAAACTGTTTTTT.

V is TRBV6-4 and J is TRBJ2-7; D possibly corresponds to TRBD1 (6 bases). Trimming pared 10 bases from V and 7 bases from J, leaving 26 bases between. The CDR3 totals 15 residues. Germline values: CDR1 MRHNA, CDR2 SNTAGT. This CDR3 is CAIRKGVSGSGEQYF. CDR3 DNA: TGTGCCATCAGGAAGGGGGTCTCCGGATCGGGTGAGCAGTACTTC.

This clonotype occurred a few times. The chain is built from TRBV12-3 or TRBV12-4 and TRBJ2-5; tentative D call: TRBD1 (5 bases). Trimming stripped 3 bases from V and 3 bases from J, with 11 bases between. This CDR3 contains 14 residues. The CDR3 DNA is TGTGCCAGCAGTTTCCGGGCCAGGGAAGAGACCCAGTACTTC. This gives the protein CASSFRAREETQYF.

The chain's CDR3 is CASSLSLSLNQWTEAFF. CDR3 DNA: TGCGCCAGCAGCCTTAGCTTATCCTTAAACCAGTGGACTGAAGCTTTCTTT. The J gene is TRBJ1-1, the V gene TRBV5-1; D gene unclear. The CDR3 loop spans 17 amino acids. V was pared by 4 bases and J by 5 bases, with 24 bases between. The V gene's germline CDR1 is SGHRS and CDR2 YFSETQ.